This T cell receptor beta chain was found in a study of blood T cell repertoires in COVID-19. Germline CDR1 is SGHRS and CDR2 is YFSETQ. V shed 4 bases, J shed 8 bases, and the junction held 10 bases outside the gene matches. The CDR3 length is 14 residues. Generated by immunoSEQ multiplex PCR, the TCRdb table keeps only in-frame clones and is missing some. Among 95,000 to 100,000 clones, 86% were seen once, and the ten largest hold approximately 1.7%. The chain is built from TRBV5-1 and TRBJ1-2, with 8 bases fitting TRBD1. The receptor was isolated from a man at least 80 years old with acute or convalescent COVID-19. The sequencing sample was made of peripheral blood. CDR3 sequence: CASSPTGEVDGYTF. CDR3 coding DNA: TGCGCCAGCAGCCCGACAGGGGAGGTTGACGGCTACACCTTC. Full variable domain (outside the CDR3, taken from reference TRBV5-1 and TRBJ1-2): KAGVTQTPRYLIKTRGQQVTLSCSPISGHRSVSWYQQTPGQGLQFLFEYFSETQRNKGNFPGRFSGRQFSNSRSEMNVSTLELGDSALYLCASSPTGEVDGYTFGSGTRLTVV.